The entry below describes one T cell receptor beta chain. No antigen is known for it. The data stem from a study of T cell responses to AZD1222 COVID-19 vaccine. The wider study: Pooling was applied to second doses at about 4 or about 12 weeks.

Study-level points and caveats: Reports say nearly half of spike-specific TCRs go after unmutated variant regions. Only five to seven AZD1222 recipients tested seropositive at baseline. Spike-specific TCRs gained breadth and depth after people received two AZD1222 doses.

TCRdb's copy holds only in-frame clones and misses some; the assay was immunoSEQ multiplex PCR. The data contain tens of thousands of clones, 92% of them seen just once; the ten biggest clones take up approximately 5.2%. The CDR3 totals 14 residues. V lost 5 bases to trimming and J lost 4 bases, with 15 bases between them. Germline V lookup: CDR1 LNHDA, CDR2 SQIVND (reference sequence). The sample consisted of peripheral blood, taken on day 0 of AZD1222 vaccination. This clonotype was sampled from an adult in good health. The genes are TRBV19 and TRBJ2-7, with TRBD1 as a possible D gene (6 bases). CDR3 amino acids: CASSVGQLPYEQYF. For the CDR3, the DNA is TGTGCCAGTAGTGTGGGACAACTTCCTTACGAGCAGTACTTC.